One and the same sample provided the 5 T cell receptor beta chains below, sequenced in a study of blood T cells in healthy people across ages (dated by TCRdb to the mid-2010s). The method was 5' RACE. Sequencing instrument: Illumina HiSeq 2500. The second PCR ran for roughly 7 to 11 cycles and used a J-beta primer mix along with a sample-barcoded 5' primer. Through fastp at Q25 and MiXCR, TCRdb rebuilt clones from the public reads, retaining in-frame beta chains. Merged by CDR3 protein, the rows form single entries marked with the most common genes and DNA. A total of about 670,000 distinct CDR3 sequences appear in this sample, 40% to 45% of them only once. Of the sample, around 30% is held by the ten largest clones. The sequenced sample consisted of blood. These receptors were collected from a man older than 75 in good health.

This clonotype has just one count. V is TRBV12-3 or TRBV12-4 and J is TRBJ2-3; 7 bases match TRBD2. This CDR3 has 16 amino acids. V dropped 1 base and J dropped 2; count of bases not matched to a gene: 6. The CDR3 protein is CASSLGAGSYTDTQYF. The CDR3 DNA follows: TGTGCCAGCAGTTTAGGAGCGGGAAGCTACACAGATACGCAGTATTTT.

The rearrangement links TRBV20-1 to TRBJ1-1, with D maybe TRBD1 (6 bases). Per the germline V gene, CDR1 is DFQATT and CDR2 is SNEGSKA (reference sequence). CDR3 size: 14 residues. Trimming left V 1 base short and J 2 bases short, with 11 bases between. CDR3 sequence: CSARGSRGNTEAFF. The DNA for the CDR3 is TGCAGTGCTAGAGGCTCCAGGGGAAACACTGAAGCTTTCTTT.

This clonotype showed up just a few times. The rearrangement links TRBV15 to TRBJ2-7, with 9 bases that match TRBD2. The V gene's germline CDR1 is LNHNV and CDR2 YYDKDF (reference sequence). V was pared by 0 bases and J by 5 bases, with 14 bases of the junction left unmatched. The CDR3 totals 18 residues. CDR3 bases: TGTGCCACCAGCAGAGAGGGGTTCGTAGCGGGAGAGACCAACGAGCAGTACTTC. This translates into CATSREGFVAGETNEQYF. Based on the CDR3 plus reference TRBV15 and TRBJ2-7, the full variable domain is DAMVIQNPRYQVTQFGKPVTLSCSQTLNHNVMYWYQQKSSQAPKLLFHYYDKDFNNEADTPDNFQSRRPNTSFCFLDIRSPGLGDTAMYLCATSREGFVAGETNEQYFGPGTRLTVT.

The CDR3: CASSQDRLGDEQFF. The CDR3 DNA reads as TGTGCCAGCAGCCAAGATCGACTAGGCGATGAGCAGTTCTTC. The chain employs TRBV3-1 and TRBJ2-1; D might be TRBD2 (6 bases). CDR3 length equals 14 residues. V shed 0 bases and J shed 8 bases, with 11 bases lying between them. Germline V lookup: CDR1 LGHDT, CDR2 YNNKEL (reference sequence).

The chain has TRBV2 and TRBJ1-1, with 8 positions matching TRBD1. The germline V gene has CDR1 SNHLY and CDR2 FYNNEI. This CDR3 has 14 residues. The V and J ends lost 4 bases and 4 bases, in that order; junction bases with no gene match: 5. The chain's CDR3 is CASSGTGLSTEAFF. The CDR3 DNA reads TGTGCCAGCAGTGGGACAGGGCTCAGCACTGAAGCTTTCTTT.